Shown below are 31 T cell receptor beta chains from a single sample sequenced in a study of T-cell reconstitution after alpha-beta-depleted transplantation in children. Using unique molecular identifiers, the investigators prepared the TCRbeta library. TCRdb used MiXCR to reprocess the PCR reads, holding one entry per CDR3 protein. Here the sample spans fewer than 550,000 distinct CDR3 sequences, approximately 10% being singletons. The sequencing used PBMCs from the stem cell graft donor, collected from the stem cell graft. The receptors were gathered from a human donor who donated a stem cell graft to a child with acute myeloid leukemia.

The chain combines TRBV6-5 with TRBJ2-7; TRBD1 matches 7 bases. Trimming cost V 0 bases and J 0 bases; bases outside gene matches: 5. This CDR3 spans 16 amino acids. The germline V gene has CDR1 MNHEY and CDR2 SVGAGI. CDR3 nucleotides: TGTGCCAGCAGTTACTCAGGCCCAGGGGGCTCCTACGAGCAGTACTTC. Protein: CASSYSGPGGSYEQYF.

The chain carries TRBV11-2 and TRBJ2-1, with D perhaps TRBD1 or TRBD2 (6 bases each). Trimming removed 2 bases at V and 3 bases at J, with 14 bases between. The CDR3 totals 16 residues. Germline V gene lookup returns CDR1 SGHAT and CDR2 FQNNGV. The CDR3 is CASSLYPGAHYNEQFF. The CDR3 DNA reads as TGTGCCAGCAGCTTATATCCGGGGGCCCACTACAATGAGCAGTTCTTC. Full variable domain (rest looked up from reference TRBV11-2 and TRBJ2-1): EAGVAQSPRYKIIEKRQSVAFWCNPISGHATLYWYQQILGQGPKLLIQFQNNGVVDDSQLPKDRFSAERLKGVDSTLKIQPAKLEDSAVYLCASSLYPGAHYNEQFFGPGTRLTVL.

This clonotype occurred a few times. The J gene is TRBJ2-4, the V gene TRBV20-1; 8 bases map to TRBD1. Germline V CDR1 and CDR2: DFQATT, SNEGSKA (reference sequence). Trimming cost V 1 base and J 7 bases; bases outside gene matches: 6. The CDR3 covers 14 residues. The CDR3 sequence is CSARGQGKWNIQYF. CDR3 DNA: TGCAGTGCTAGAGGACAGGGGAAATGGAACATTCAGTACTTC.

In its sample, this clonotype was seen many times. The chain has TRBV7-8 and TRBJ2-5; D is perhaps TRBD2 (6 bases). V was clipped by 3 bases and J by 5 bases, with 13 bases between them. Germline CDR1 and CDR2: SGHVS and FQNEAQ. The CDR3 is made up of 14 amino acids. The CDR3 sequence: CASSFRTTAETQYF. The CDR3, as DNA: TGTGCCAGCAGCTTCCGGACTACCGCGGAGACCCAGTACTTC.

This clonotype was detected a few times. The V gene is TRBV10-3, the J gene TRBJ2-3, with TRBD2 as a possible D gene (5 bases). Trimming pared 5 bases from V and 0 bases from J, leaving 6 bases between. There are 13 residues in the CDR3. Germline V gene sequence: CDR1 ENHRY, CDR2 SYGVKD. The DNA for the CDR3 is TGTGCCATCAGTAGGAGGAGCACAGATACGCAGTATTTT. It translates to CAISRRSTDTQYF.

The chain employs TRBV29-1 and TRBJ2-2; D assignment may be TRBD1 or TRBD2 (6 bases each). Trimming removed 5 bases from V and 5 bases from J, with 15 bases in between. Per germline, CDR1 SQVTM and CDR2 ANQGSEA. The CDR3 loop spans 14 amino acids. The CDR3 region has the DNA TGCAGCGTTCTCGGGGGACACCTGACCGGGGAGCTGTTTTTT. It is translated as CSVLGGHLTGELFF.

This clonotype turned up a few times. For the CDR3, the DNA is TGCAGTGCCATCGGGGCTAGCGGGGACTGGGGACAGTACTTC. Translated, it gives CSAIGASGDWGQYF. This chain connects TRBV20-1 to TRBJ2-7; TRBD2 matches 9 bases. The V segment lost 6 bases and the J segment 10 bases; nucleotides outside the gene matches: 16. Germline V gene lookup returns CDR1 DFQATT and CDR2 SNEGSKA (reference sequence). This CDR3 region has 14 residues.

This clonotype was recorded only once. V gene TRBV6-1 combines with J gene TRBJ2-2; D might be TRBD1 (5 bases). This CDR3 spans 14 amino acids. V was clipped by 5 bases and J by 4 bases, with 11 bases between them. Germline V gene lookup returns CDR1 MNHNS and CDR2 SASEGT. The CDR3 coding sequence is TGTGCCAGCAGTCGGTACAGGCTCACCGGGGAGCTGTTTTTT. Residues: CASSRYRLTGELFF.

This clonotype was observed a handful of times. The chain uses TRBV27 and TRBJ2-1; D is uncertain. Germline CDR1 and CDR2: MNHEY and SMNVEV (reference sequence). The CDR3 has 13 amino acids. V dropped 1 base and J dropped 6 bases, with 7 bases sitting between them. CDR3 sequence (DNA): TGTGCCAGCAGTTTATTCTGGCTCAATGAGCAGTTCTTC. Translated: CASSLFWLNEQFF.

This rearrangement joins TRBV12-3 or TRBV12-4 to TRBJ2-5; a possible D gene is TRBD2 (6 bases). V gave up 3 bases and J gave up 1 base, with 12 bases separating them. The CDR3 spans 15 residues. The chain's CDR3 is CASSFGGKPQETQYF. The CDR3 region has the DNA TGTGCCAGCAGTTTCGGAGGGAAACCCCAAGAGACCCAGTACTTC.

This clonotype was found a few times. The junction departs from germline at one end; a sequencing error may be responsible. This rearrangement joins TRBV12-3 or TRBV12-4 to TRBJ1-4, with no clear D. The CDR3 is 14 residues long. The CDR3 is CASSLTAENEKLFF. The CDR3 DNA follows: TGTGCCAGTAGTTTAACGGCGGAGAATGAAAAACTGTTTTTT.

This clonotype has just a few counts. The junction and the germline gene differ at one end; a read error may be behind it. V gene TRBV7-7 combines with J gene TRBJ2-3; 10 bases are a match to TRBD1. CDR3 length: 15 residues. CDR1 and CDR2 (germline): SSHAT, FNYEAQ (reference sequence). In DNA form, the CDR3 reads TGTGCTAGCAGCCTACGGACAGGGGGGCAATATACGCAGTATTTT. Translated: CASSLRTGGQYTQYF.

This chain joins TRBV5-1 and TRBJ2-2, with TRBD2 as a possible D gene (6 bases). Germline lookup yields CDR1 SGHRS and CDR2 YFSETQ. The CDR3 has 16 residues. Trimming took off 3 bases at V and 0 bases at J, with 12 bases between the two ends. This chain's CDR3 is CASSSGEVTNTGELFF. The CDR3 nucleotides are TGCGCCAGCAGCTCGGGGGAGGTTACGAACACCGGGGAGCTGTTTTTT. Supplemented by reference TRBV5-1 and TRBJ2-2, the full variable domain reads KAGVTQTPRYLIKTRGQQVTLSCSPISGHRSVSWYQQTPGQGLQFLFEYFSETQRNKGNFPGRFSGRQFSNSRSEMNVSTLELGDSALYLCASSSGEVTNTGELFFGEGSRLTVL.

A few counts support this clonotype. The genes are TRBV27 and TRBJ1-2, with 8 bases that match TRBD1. This CDR3 is built from 16 residues. The V gene end was trimmed by 5 bases and the J gene end by 5 bases; junction bases not matched to a gene: 13. Per the germline V gene, CDR1 is MNHEY and CDR2 is SMNVEV (reference sequence). The CDR3 loop is CASSPRQGPLLYGYTF. The CDR3 DNA follows: TGTGCCAGCAGTCCACGACAGGGGCCCCTGCTGTATGGCTACACCTTC.

This clonotype was picked up a small number of times. J is TRBJ2-5 and V is TRBV29-1; 8 bases are a match to TRBD1. The CDR3 sequence is 13 residues long. Unmatched junction bases numbered 7, after V lost 6 bases and J lost 4 bases. Per germline, CDR1 SQVTM and CDR2 ANQGSEA. CDR3 sequence (DNA): TGCAGCGTCGACAGGGGTTCTATAGAGACCCAGTACTTC. Its protein is CSVDRGSIETQYF.

The gene calls are TRBV15 and TRBJ2-7; 14 nucleotides align to TRBD2. Germline V gives CDR1 LNHNV, CDR2 YYDKDF (reference sequence). Trimming removed 5 bases from V and 1 base from J; junction bases left unmatched: 13. The CDR3 sequence is 19 residues long. CDR3 nucleotide sequence: TGTGCCACCAGCTCCCGGGCGGGAGGACTAGCGGGAGGATCCTACGAGCAGTACTTC. Its translation: CATSSRAGGLAGGSYEQYF.

Only a few counts were recorded for this clonotype. J is TRBJ2-7 and V is TRBV12-3 or TRBV12-4, with D hard to call. Trimming shortened V by 3 bases and J by 9 bases, and 15 bases separated the two germline ends. This CDR3 is 13 amino acids long. The CDR3, as DNA: TGTGCCAGCAGTTTTATCGGCGCCCTGGGGCAGTACTTC. This codes for CASSFIGALGQYF.

This clonotype was seen a few times. This sequence joins TRBV6-2 or TRBV6-3 and TRBJ2-2, with D unclear. CDR3 length: 12 amino acids. The germline V gene encodes CDR1 MNHEY and CDR2 SVGEGT. Deletions cut 1 base from V and 9 bases from J, with 6 bases between. The CDR3 region is CASSYFGRELFF. CDR3 DNA: TGTGCCAGCAGTTACTTCGGGCGGGAGCTGTTTTTT.

The DNA for the CDR3 is TGCGCCAGCAGCATGAGCCTAGCGGGGGTCCGGGAGACCCAGTACTTC. This gives the protein CASSMSLAGVRETQYF. The rearrangement links TRBV5-1 to TRBJ2-5; TRBD2 matches at 10 bases. CDR3 length equals 16 residues. CDR1 and CDR2 from the germline V gene are SGHRS and YFSETQ. The V segment lost 4 bases and the J segment 5 bases; nucleotides outside the gene matches: 11.

This sequence joins TRBV6-1 and TRBJ2-5, with no clear D. V lost 1 base and J 4 bases, leaving 7 bases between the germline ends. CDR1 MNHNS and CDR2 SASEGT come from the germline V gene. This CDR3 has 13 residues. The chain's CDR3 is CASSEVIAETQYF. CDR3 coding DNA: TGTGCCAGCAGTGAAGTGATCGCAGAGACCCAGTACTTC.

The chain couples TRBV18 to TRBJ1-1; TRBD1 aligns across 10 bases. After removal of 1 base from V and 5 bases from J, the junction contained 7 bases not matched to a gene. The CDR3 spans 16 residues. From germline, CDR1 is KGHSH and CDR2 LQKENI. CDR3 DNA: TGTGCCAGCTCACCACGGACACCGGGACAGGGGACTGAAGCTTTCTTT. Its protein is CASSPRTPGQGTEAFF.

CDR3: CASSLEGRGRDYGYTF. Written as DNA, the CDR3 is TGCGCCAGCAGCTTGGAGGGCAGGGGGCGCGACTATGGCTACACCTTC. The chain links TRBV5-1 to TRBJ1-2; 8 bases are a match to TRBD1. The CDR3 has 16 residues. J was trimmed by 3 bases and V by 0 bases; bases with no gene match: 7. From germline, CDR1 is SGHRS and CDR2 YFSETQ. The complete variable domain, with remaining parts taken from reference TRBV5-1 and TRBJ1-2, reads KAGVTQTPRYLIKTRGQQVTLSCSPISGHRSVSWYQQTPGQGLQFLFEYFSETQRNKGNFPGRFSGRQFSNSRSEMNVSTLELGDSALYLCASSLEGRGRDYGYTFGSGTRLTVV.

The rearrangement uses TRBV5-1 and TRBJ2-3; 13 positions match TRBD2. With 4 bases clipped from V and 4 bases from J, the junction kept 0 bases outside the gene matches. The length of the CDR3 is 14 residues. CDR1 SGHRS and CDR2 YFSETQ come from the germline V gene. Here the CDR3 DNA reads TGCGCCAGCAGCGGGACTAGCGGGGCAGATACGCAGTATTTT. Protein: CASSGTSGADTQYF.

The V gene is TRBV2, the J gene TRBJ2-3, with TRBD2 matching over 14 bases. Germline CDR1 and CDR2: SNHLY and FYNNEI. Trimming at V came to 7 bases and at J to 4 bases, leaving 13 bases not matched to a gene. CDR3 length: 18 residues. The CDR3 DNA follows: TGTGCCAGCAACTCCCCGGGACTAGCGGGAGATAGAGCAGATACGCAGTATTTT. Its translation is CASNSPGLAGDRADTQYF. The full variable domain, completed using reference TRBV2 and TRBJ2-3, is EPEVTQTPSHQVTQMGQEVILRCVPISNHLYFYWYRQILGQKVEFLVSFYNNEISEKSEIFDDQFSVERPDGSNFTLKIRSTKLEDSAMYFCASNSPGLAGDRADTQYFGPGTRLTVL.

The rearrangement joins TRBV15 to TRBJ1-2; D ambiguous. CDR3 size: 13 residues. V gave up 4 bases and J gave up 8 bases, with 14 bases separating them. Germline CDR1 reads LNHNV; CDR2 reads YYDKDF (reference sequence). The CDR3 sequence is CATSKDSPSGYTF. In DNA form, the CDR3 reads TGTGCCACCAGCAAAGATTCCCCCTCGGGCTACACCTTC.

V and J are TRBV5-6 and TRBJ1-1, with D unclear. Trimming removed 4 bases at V and 1 base at J, with 17 bases between. Germline CDR1 reads SGHDT; CDR2 reads YYEEEE. CDR3 length: 16 residues. CDR3 sequence reads: CASSQPRGGKNTEAFF. CDR3 nucleotide sequence: TGTGCCAGCAGCCAACCCCGGGGAGGGAAGAACACTGAAGCTTTCTTT.

This clonotype was seen at least ten times. CDR3 sequence: CASSPGLAGALRYV. CDR3 in DNA: TGTGCCAGCAGCCCGGGACTAGCGGGAGCCCTGCGGTACGTC. The chain has TRBV3-1 and TRBJ2-7, with 14 bases fitting TRBD2. Per the germline V gene, CDR1 is LGHDT and CDR2 is YNNKEL (reference sequence). Losses at the gene ends were 4 bases for V and 12 bases for J; bases not matched to a gene: 8. CDR3 size: 14 residues.

This clonotype has a count of ten or more. This chain joins TRBV5-8 and TRBJ2-5, with D tentatively TRBD2 (6 bases). Germline CDR1 reads SGHTS; CDR2 reads YDEGEE. This CDR3 has 15 residues. Deletions cut 4 bases from V and 3 bases from J, with 16 bases between. CDR3: CASSLGGSAEETQYF. CDR3 DNA sequence: TGTGCCAGCAGCCTTGGGGGGTCGGCCGAAGAGACCCAGTACTTC.

In its sample, this clonotype was seen many times. This rearrangement joins TRBV7-9 to TRBJ2-2; TRBD1 agrees at 7 bases. CDR1 and CDR2 (germline): SEHNR, FQNEAQ (reference sequence). The trim removed 7 bases at V and 4 bases at J, leaving 9 bases unmatched. The CDR3 extends over 15 amino acids. CDR3: CASTPKGQLTGELFF. Here the CDR3 DNA reads TGTGCCAGCACCCCGAAGGGACAGCTCACCGGGGAGCTGTTTTTT. Drawing the rest from reference TRBV7-9 and TRBJ2-2, the complete variable domain is DTGVSQNPRHKITKRGQNVTFRCDPISEHNRLYWYRQTLGQGPEFLTYFQNEAQLEKSRLLSDRFSAERPKGSFSTLEIQRTEQGDSAMYLCASTPKGQLTGELFFGEGSRLTVL.

A few counts support this clonotype. The chain is built from TRBV29-1 and TRBJ1-2, with TRBD1 as a possible D gene (5 bases). With 6 bases removed from V and 7 bases from J, the gap between germline ends came to 18 bases. This CDR3 is 13 amino acids long. The germline V gene encodes CDR1 SQVTM and CDR2 ANQGSEA. CDR3 bases: TGCAGCGTCGAGGGTGGGGGGTTCGTTGGCTACACCTTC. As protein: CSVEGGGFVGYTF.

This chain uses TRBV11-3 with TRBJ2-5, with a possible D match to TRBD1 (6 bases). This CDR3 region has 15 residues. V lost 5 bases and J 2 bases, leaving 15 bases between the germline ends. Germline loops: CDR1 SGHNT, CDR2 YENEEA. Written as DNA, the CDR3 is TGTGCCAGCAGCGCCGGGACACGGAATCAAGAGACCCAGTACTTC. This encodes CASSAGTRNQETQYF.